Listed here is a single TCR beta chain. V was cut by 2 bases and J by 2 bases, with 8 bases left in between. The CDR3 runs to 13 residues. The germline gives CDR1 SGHDT, CDR2 YYEEEE. The table came from immunoSEQ multiplex PCR; TCRdb's copy has only in-frame clones and leaves some out. The sample yields roughly 400,000 clones, approximately 90% seen once. The data stem from a study of blood T cell repertoires in COVID-19. Sequenced: PBMCs or T cells enriched from blood (not recorded which). The sequence was obtained from a man aged 25 to 40 who had recovered from COVID-19. V gene TRBV5-6 combines with J gene TRBJ2-7; D is uncertain. CDR3 sequence: CASSFDTAYEQYF. The CDR3 DNA follows: TGTGCCAGCAGCTTCGACACAGCCTACGAGCAGTACTTC.